Here is one T cell receptor beta chain with its context. V lost 3 bases and J lost 8, with 13 bases in between. CDR1 GTSNPN and CDR2 SVGIG come from the germline V gene (reference sequence). The CDR3 runs 13 residues. The treatment here: oral pan-JAK inhibitor, 5-10 mg twice daily. The sample comes from a study of CD8+ T cells in alopecia areata. Following extraction, RNA underwent reverse transcription to cDNA, which served as the sequencing template. Produced via immunoSEQ multiplex PCR; TCRdb's table is partial and in-frame only. This table holds 180,000 or so clones, 58% found once. This TCR was recovered from a human donor with alopecia areata. This sample comprised CD4+ T cells sorted from blood, obtained between weeks 55 and 65, from a patient treated with tofacitinib. The J gene is TRBJ1-4, the V gene TRBV30; D ambiguous. The CDR3 region is CAWRRPGREKLFF. The CDR3 DNA is TGTGCCTGGAGGCGGCCAGGACGGGAAAAACTGTTTTTT.